The source of this TCR beta chain is a study of cytomegalovirus exposure and HLA in healthy donors (dated by TCRdb to about 2017). About the investigation overall: An earlier analysis of approximately 600 of the donors reported 250 to 300 Gb of sequence data and some 100 million unique TCR beta sequences from about 179 million T cells. About 310 gigabases of sequencing data and tens of millions of unique TCR sequences were included in an early release covering about 700 HLA-typed donors. Of the 300 to 400 genotyped donors, around 81% fell in the genetic ancestry cluster associated with self-reported Caucasian donors. The study aimed to test whether cataloging public T cell receptors could reveal signatures of past pathogen exposure. The T cell repertoires of 666 subjects were profiled by immunosequencing and related to cytomegalovirus serostatus. Along with the roughly 610-subject first cohort, a separate validation cohort of around 110 different subjects was used. To predict cytomegalovirus infection status, the study brought together high-throughput TCR immunosequencing, statistical association of individual TCRs with disease status, and machine learning. To study patterns of TCR occurrence, a later analysis re-analyzed previously published TCR beta repertoires from 700 or so donors and added high-resolution HLA genotyping. The later analysis used no new phenotypic data to find candidate immune exposures, relying instead on TCR beta sequences and their occurrence across donors. To decide whether each TCR beta V gene segment behaved as functional or pseudogenic, an earlier analysis of fewer than 750 of the donors relied on high-throughput TCR beta sequencing. Donor age, sex, ethnicity and CMV serostatus were collected together with the repertoire data. In a later genetic analysis, genome-wide SNP genotypes for 398 of the 666 donors were used, and that subset was treated as a discovery cohort. Every repertoire in the discovery cohort had been generated on one and the same sequencing platform. Both class I and class II loci were covered by HLA typing, at four-digit resolution. Typing coverage varied by locus: roughly 629-630 donors for A, B, C, DRB1 and DQB1; some 520 for DQA1; 606 for DPA1; some 470 for DPB1. About five DR-DQ haplotypes were treated as single units for association and clustering because of strong linkage in the cohort. Among around 400 genotyped donors of the cohort, an average of roughly 230,000 unique TCR beta nucleotide sequences was sequenced per donor, of which about 19% were non-productive.

The germline V gene (reference sequence) sets CDR1 to LNHDA and CDR2 to SQIVND. V drops 0 bases and J drops 7 bases, leaving 15 bases in between. Spanning cysteine to phenylalanine, the CDR3 consists of 15 amino acids. The entry retains the CDR3 DNA only, 45 bases that are in frame from base 1. What the work shows at the level of the full study, not this receptor alone: A further reported finding was that TCR beta sequences accurately predicted the HLA-A and HLA-B alleles for most subjects in the first cohort. A later genetic analysis associated a missense DCLRE1C variant with V-gene and J-gene trimming of TCR beta chains, and an independent cohort replicated the association. A later analysis found that HLA-associated TCR beta chains were more clonally expanded and had lower generation probabilities than equally common non-associated chains. The sequencing pipeline was judged likely to have produced a cluster of highly shared sequence variants as a technical artifact. Correlated functional status among segregating V segments might reflect linkage disequilibrium, but an unknown experimental factor could not be ruled out. CMV serostatus was the only immune exposure information available for the cohort. Most TCR sequences were seen in very few donors, while some public TCRs were found in many individuals. Cytomegalovirus status was reported to be diagnosed by the classifier with high specificity and sensitivity in both the original and validation cohorts. Assigning TCR associations to individual alleles was difficult when HLA alleles, especially DR and DQ, strongly co-occurred. Because counts were too low, some 16 rarely observed V segments, including chromosome 9 orphons, were excluded from the earlier analysis of around 640 of the donors. In vitro tests confirmed that a few of the cytomegalovirus-associated TCR beta chains recognize cytomegalovirus antigens. This cohort had only TCR beta chains sequenced, and the lack of alpha or paired-chain data limited which features could be detected. Sequencing depth was assumed to be roughly uniform across donors in the presence/absence analyses, though that assumption may not hold. A later analysis found that TCR association rates varied across HLA loci, with DRB1 alleles showing the most associated TCRs and HLA-C alleles the fewest. According to a later analysis, parvovirus B19, influenza, CMV and Epstein-Barr virus appeared linked to several top co-occurrence clusters. It was suggested by the authors that the approach could potentially be generalized to other disease states and immunological phenotypes. Some IMGT-functional V segments, including TRBV6-2 and TRBV6-3, could not be told apart with the 87-base-pair reads, so those segments were excluded. A later analysis associated about 17,000 TCR beta sequences with specific HLA alleles at a false discovery rate of 0.05. Broadly in line with IMGT annotations, most TCR beta V segments showed up in productive rearrangements about 87% or about 30% of the time in an earlier analysis of several hundred of the donors. In the study, some 180 TCR beta chains were listed as associated with cytomegalovirus. HLA typing was unavailable for some donors at each locus, so association tests used only the typed subset. In a later genetic analysis, fewer N-insertions in productive TCRs were reported among donors in an Asian-associated ancestry cluster than the roughly 670-donor mean. Most CMV-associated TCR beta chains appeared to be HLA-restricted in a later analysis, and the HLA associations seemed to be driven largely by CMV exposure.

On this clone: This clone's antigen is unknown. Base qualities are missing; no much larger clone stands one base away.

In total, 500 to 700 healthy bone marrow donors made up the cohort. Cohort members were all nominally healthy when sampled, although unrecorded immune exposures were likely present. The donor tested CMV seronegative and was one of the 352 seronegative cohort members. A peripheral blood sample was provided by each donor, and peripheral blood mononuclear cells were used for TCR beta sequencing. Genomic DNA extraction from the blood cell samples was performed with the Qiagen DNeasy Blood Extraction Kit. Libraries were built with the immunoSEQ multiplex PCR assay. The multiplex PCR relied on a mix of 60 forward primers for TCR Vbeta segments and 13 reverse primers for TCR Jbeta segments. The CDR3 region of rearranged TCR beta genes was amplified from genomic DNA by a multiplex PCR assay. On the Illumina HiSeq System, the amplified TCR beta libraries were sequenced as 87-base-pair reads. The authors' analysis ran thus. A later analysis tallied 70 million to 100 million unique TCR beta chains across the approximately 670 repertoires, and around 9.9 million of those chains were shared by two or more donors. Raw reads were error-corrected and collapsed into unique sequences with a nearest-neighbor algorithm that merged closely related sequences to remove PCR and sequencing errors. To assign V, D and J gene segments, CDR3 sequences were aligned to IMGT reference sequences. For a sequence to be retained, a match of at least six nucleotides to both a V gene segment and a J gene segment was required. Rearrangements were called productive when the CDR3 lacked stop codons and stayed in frame with V and J; all others were non-productive. Following IMGT convention, CDR3 was defined as the stretch from the second conserved V-encoded cysteine to the conserved J-encoded phenylalanine. The earlier analysis of 550 to 650 of the donors excluded any sequence lacking an unambiguous match to a single V gene segment. An earlier analysis of approximately 590 of the donors called V segments functional above 56.7% productive rearrangements and segregating when the between-donor standard deviation exceeded 5%. To diagnose cytomegalovirus status from the catalog of TCR beta chain sequences, a statistical classification framework was built. V and J gene assignment, in a later analysis, came from comparing TCR nucleotide sequences with IMGT/GENE-DB human TR gene sequences. The TCRdist pipeline was used in a later analysis to assign CDR3 sequences and most-parsimonious VDJ recombination scenarios. In a later analysis, each TCR beta chain was defined by its CDR3 amino acid sequence together with its V-gene family, and reads lacking a unique V-gene family were excluded. As a way to deal with suspected cross-contamination and a sequencing artifact, a later analysis dropped more than 500 nucleotide sequences that were highly shared and had low generation probability. A later analysis calculated a clonal expansion index for each public chain from normalized within-repertoire ranks of inferred template counts. Generation probabilities in a later analysis came from a VDJ recombination model fitted to out-of-frame rearrangements, and those results were checked against IGoR. In a later analysis, hypergeometric tests were used to score TCR-TCR, TCR-HLA and TCR-CMV co-occurrence, with a repertoire-size bias correction applied to TCR pairs. False discovery rates were estimated in a later analysis by permuting HLA or CMV assignments 20 times. In a later analysis, co-occurring TCRs were grouped using DBSCAN, and TCRdist sequence similarity was added for clustering within HLA-allele-positive subsets. For co-occurrence clustering, repertoires with fewer than 30,000 or more than 120,000 public chains were excluded, along with roughly 5 repertoires with anomalous nucleotide sharing. Drawn from immuneACCESS, this table holds only the in-frame rearrangements with V and J called that TCRdb kept. Clones are partly lost; checked studies trace under half to an unresolved V gene and leave the rest unexplained. The V and J calls and clone size are taken from that table; D and trimming were inferred from the DNA. Recorded for this sample are 150,000 to 200,000 clones; roughly 87% of them occurred a single time. The top ten clones comprise approximately 1.1% of the sample.

The TCR was taken from a boy younger than 10 in good health and CMV-seronegative. Specimen: PBMCs. The V gene is TRBV19 and the J gene is TRBJ2-5; TRBD2 could be the D gene, as 5 bases match. The CDR3 corresponds to CASSIDGGPTGTQYF. The bases read TGTGCCAGTAGTATAGATGGAGGCCCCACGGGGACCCAGTACTTC.